This T cell receptor (beta chain) appears in the sequencing data of a study of Graves' ophthalmopathy and Graves' hyperthyroidism. From RNA, the CDR3 regions of TCR beta chains were amplified and sequenced. First-round RT-PCR employed HTBI primers, with a second-round multiplex PCR after it. TCRdb independently ran MiXCR on the multiplex PCR reads; one entry per CDR3 protein. The sample lists 600,000 to 950,000 distinct CDR3 sequences, 35% to 50% seen once, with around 40% in the top ten. This clonotype was recorded many times. The CDR3 consists of 15 residues. Trimming removed 4 bases from V and 5 bases from J; junction bases left unmatched: 8. Germline V gene sequence: CDR1 SGHRS, CDR2 YFSETQ.

The sample comprised peripheral blood. This sequence was found in an adult man with Graves' ophthalmopathy. This sequence joins TRBV5-1 and TRBJ1-1, with 10 bases identical to TRBD1. CDR3 nucleotide sequence: TGCGCCAGCAGCCCAGAGACAGGGGGCGGAACTGAAGCTTTCTTT. This codes for CASSPETGGGTEAFF.